The 32 T cell receptor beta chains below come from one sample, sequenced in a study of cytomegalovirus exposure and HLA in healthy donors. A multiplex PCR was run with 60 Vbeta primers and 13 Jbeta primers. TCRdb's table, derived via immunoSEQ multiplex PCR, lists solely in-frame clones and lacks some. The sample has 150,000 to 200,000 clones, just over 70% seen once; the top ten hold 4% to 5%. Material for sequencing was PBMCs. The receptors were sampled from a man aged 18 to 30 in good health and CMV-seropositive.

The chain carries TRBV19 and TRBJ1-6; 7 bases agree with TRBD1. The germline V gene encodes CDR1 LNHDA and CDR2 SQIVND (reference sequence). V lost 3 bases to trimming and J lost 10 bases; unmatched junction nucleotides: 6. CDR3 length equals 14 residues. In nucleotides, the CDR3 is TGTGCCAGTAGTATTTCAGGGGGAAACTCACCCCTCCACTTT. It codes for CASSISGGNSPLHF.

This clone was seen only a few times. The V and J genes are TRBV5-8 and TRBJ1-3, with D uncertain. The CDR3 is 14 residues long. CDR1 SGHTS and CDR2 YDEGEE come from the germline V gene. The V end lost 2 bases, the J end lost 2 bases, and 8 bases lay between the germline ends. This CDR3 is CASSFRRAGNTIYF. In nucleotides, the CDR3 is TGTGCCAGCAGCTTCCGTCGGGCTGGAAACACCATATATTTT.

The chain has TRBV7-8 and TRBJ2-1; 12 nucleotides align to TRBD2. Germline V gene lookup returns CDR1 SGHVS and CDR2 FQNEAQ. CDR3 length: 17 residues. Unmatched junction bases numbered 11, after V lost 5 bases and J lost 6 bases. The CDR3 DNA is TGTGCCAGCAGCCCGTCTAGGCTAGCGGGGGGGCTCAATGAGCAGTTCTTC. Translated: CASSPSRLAGGLNEQFF.

This clone was seen a handful of times. The chain carries TRBV7-9 and TRBJ1-4; 7 nucleotides align to TRBD1. Germline loops: CDR1 SEHNR, CDR2 FQNEAQ (reference sequence). This CDR3 has 16 residues. Losses at the gene ends were 2 bases for V and 8 bases for J; bases not matched to a gene: 11. CDR3 residues: CASSLMGGDRAEKLFF. DNA for the CDR3: TGTGCCAGCAGCTTAATGGGGGGAGACAGGGCCGAAAAACTGTTTTTT. Full variable domain (missing parts from reference TRBV7-9 and TRBJ1-4): DTGVSQNPRHKITKRGQNVTFRCDPISEHNRLYWYRQTLGQGPEFLTYFQNEAQLEKSRLLSDRFSAERPKGSFSTLEIQRTEQGDSAMYLCASSLMGGDRAEKLFFGSGTQLSVL.

This clone has more than one count but fewer than ten. The chain links TRBV9 to TRBJ1-2, with TRBD1 identical over 9 bases. The CDR3 has 15 residues. CDR1 is SGDLS, CDR2 YYNGEE, per germline. The trim removed 7 bases at V and 7 bases at J, leaving 14 bases unmatched. This CDR3 reads CASHPQSGTGSGYTF. CDR3 in DNA: TGTGCCAGCCACCCCCAGTCCGGGACAGGGTCTGGCTACACCTTC. Supplemented by reference TRBV9 and TRBJ1-2, the full variable domain reads DSGVTQTPKHLITATGQRVTLRCSPRSGDLSVYWYQQSLDQGLQFLIQYYNGEERAKGNILERFSAQQFPDLHSELNLSSLELGDSALYFCASHPQSGTGSGYTFGSGTRLTVV.

V usage is TRBV30 and J usage is TRBJ1-1, with 7 bases identical to TRBD1. Trimming at V came to 7 bases and at J to 0 bases, leaving 5 bases not matched to a gene. The germline V gene has CDR1 GTSNPN and CDR2 SVGIG (reference sequence). This CDR3 is 13 amino acids long. This chain's CDR3 is CAYQGGMNTEAFF. In DNA form, the CDR3 reads TGTGCCTACCAAGGGGGCATGAACACTGAAGCTTTCTTT.

V gene TRBV5-5 combines with J gene TRBJ1-2; D ambiguous. The V end was cut by 3 bases, the J end by 4 bases, with 7 bases between. CDR3 length: 12 residues. Germline CDR1 reads SGHKS; CDR2 reads YYEKEE (reference sequence). The CDR3 nucleotides are TGTGCCAGCAGCTCTGAGGGCTATGGCTACACCTTC. Its translation is CASSSEGYGYTF. The full variable domain, its missing parts supplied by reference TRBV5-5 and TRBJ1-2, is DAGVTQSPTHLIKTRGQQVTLRCSPISGHKSVSWYQQVLGQGPQFIFQYYEKEERGRGNFPDRFSARQFPNYSSELNVNALLLGDSALYLCASSSEGYGYTFGSGTRLTVV.

The chain has TRBV27 and TRBJ1-5; D perhaps matches TRBD1 (6 bases). Germline V gene sequence: CDR1 MNHEY, CDR2 SMNVEV (reference sequence). This CDR3 contains 13 residues. Between the trimmed V and J ends, which lost 5 bases and 5 bases, there was a span of 10 bases. The CDR3 DNA reads as TGTGCCAGCAGTACCAGGGGCGATCAGCCCCAGCATTTT. Translating it yields CASSTRGDQPQHF.

The chain uses TRBV7-3 and TRBJ2-5, with a weak D call TRBD2 (6 bases). From germline, CDR1 is SGHTA and CDR2 FQGTGA. The CDR3 covers 15 residues. V was trimmed by 2 bases and J by 1 base, leaving 11 bases between them. For the CDR3, the DNA is TGTGCCAGCAGCTTAGGACGCGGGGTCCAAGAGACCCAGTACTTC. Protein: CASSLGRGVQETQYF. The full variable domain, with the rest looked up from reference TRBV7-3 and TRBJ2-5, is GAGVSQTPSNKVTEKGKYVELRCDPISGHTALYWYRQSLGQGPEFLIYFQGTGAADDSGLPNDRFFAVRPEGSVSTLKIQRTERGDSAVYLCASSLGRGVQETQYFGPGTRLLVL.

The CDR3 nucleotides read TGCGCCAGCAGCCCGCTAAACTTCCGTGGTGGGGGTGCGGGGGAAAAACTGTTTTTT. Protein sequence: CASSPLNFRGGGAGEKLFF. The rearrangement uses TRBV5-1 and TRBJ1-4; the D gene is possibly TRBD1 (5 bases). Germline V lookup: CDR1 SGHRS, CDR2 YFSETQ. Deletions cut 4 bases from V and 8 bases from J, with 30 bases between. The CDR3 has 19 residues.

The rearrangement links TRBV5-1 to TRBJ2-3, with D possibly being TRBD2 (5 bases). Trimming pared 0 bases from V and 5 bases from J, leaving 10 bases between. The CDR3 sequence is 14 residues long. Germline assignment: CDR1 SGHRS and CDR2 YFSETQ. In DNA form, the CDR3 reads TGCGCCAGCAGCTTGGCGCCGGGGTTAGATACGCAGTATTTT. Amino acid sequence: CASSLAPGLDTQYF.

This chain links TRBV5-1 with TRBJ1-2, with D possibly being TRBD1 (6 bases). V lost 0 bases and J 5 bases, leaving 11 bases between the germline ends. Germline CDR1 and CDR2: SGHRS and YFSETQ. The CDR3 covers 14 residues. As DNA, the CDR3 is TGCGCCAGCAGCTTGGCCCAGGGGACATATGGCTACACCTTC. Translated: CASSLAQGTYGYTF.

The chain couples TRBV30 to TRBJ1-2; 12 bases map to TRBD1. V lost 7 bases and J lost 7; bases outside the gene matches: 7. The CDR3 is made up of 13 amino acids. From germline, CDR1 is GTSNPN and CDR2 SVGIG (reference sequence). This chain's CDR3 is CASLGDRGPGYTF. The DNA for the CDR3 is TGTGCCTCTCTCGGGGACAGGGGGCCTGGCTACACCTTC.

This chain uses TRBV4-2 with TRBJ2-3; 8 bases fit TRBD2. V dropped 0 bases and J dropped 9; count of bases not matched to a gene: 2. The CDR3 spans 13 residues. CDR1 is LGHNA, CDR2 YNFKEQ, per germline. This CDR3 is CASSQDPGGTQYF. The CDR3 DNA reads TGTGCCAGCAGCCAAGATCCGGGGGGGACGCAGTATTTT.

This clone was observed a few times. The chain carries TRBV6-6 and TRBJ1-5; 10 bases agree with TRBD1. The CDR3 loop spans 15 amino acids. Trimming at V came to 0 bases and at J to 7 bases, leaving 3 bases not matched to a gene. Germline V gives CDR1 MNHNY, CDR2 SVGAGI (reference sequence). The CDR3 DNA reads TGTGCCAGCAGTTACTCGACAGGGGGCGTGCAGCCCCAGCATTTT. Its translation is CASSYSTGGVQPQHF.

The chain is built from TRBV5-1 and TRBJ1-1; 7 positions agree with TRBD1. The ends lost 0 bases at V and 0 bases at J; junction bases unmatched: 5. Germline lookup yields CDR1 SGHRS and CDR2 YFSETQ. The CDR3 runs 16 residues. CDR3 nucleotide sequence: TGCGCCAGCAGCTTGGACCCCGGGACAGTGAACACTGAAGCTTTCTTT. It codes for CASSLDPGTVNTEAFF. Together with reference TRBV5-1 and TRBJ1-1, the CDR3 gives the full variable domain: KAGVTQTPRYLIKTRGQQVTLSCSPISGHRSVSWYQQTPGQGLQFLFEYFSETQRNKGNFPGRFSGRQFSNSRSEMNVSTLELGDSALYLCASSLDPGTVNTEAFFGQGTRLTVV.

V usage is TRBV30 and J usage is TRBJ1-1; D gene uncertain. Germline V CDR1 and CDR2: GTSNPN, SVGIG (reference sequence). The CDR3 extends over 11 amino acids. Trimming stripped 0 bases from V and 7 bases from J, with 6 bases between. CDR3 sequence reads: CAWSVRDEAFF. The CDR3 nucleotides are TGTGCCTGGAGTGTACGAGATGAAGCTTTCTTT.

The V gene is TRBV10-2, the J gene TRBJ2-3; D gene uncertain. Germline CDR1 reads WSHSY; CDR2 reads SAAADI. V lost 6 bases, J lost 2 bases, and 9 bases lay in between. The CDR3 length is 13 residues. This chain's CDR3 is CASSGRVTDTQYF. The CDR3 nucleotides are TGCGCCAGCAGCGGTCGGGTCACAGATACGCAGTATTTT.

The table lists this clone with a count of one. This sequence joins TRBV7-8 and TRBJ2-7; D may be TRBD2 (5 bases). The CDR3 totals 15 residues. Germline lookup yields CDR1 SGHVS and CDR2 FQNEAQ. Trimming took 5 bases from V and 1 from J, leaving 15 bases between them. CDR3 DNA: TGTGCCAGCAGCCGCCTCCAGCTAGCTTCCTACGAGCAGTACGTC. Its translation is CASSRLQLASYEQYV.

This sequence joins TRBV6-6 and TRBJ2-3, with D tentatively TRBD1 (6 bases). V was clipped by 2 bases and J by 1 base, with 10 bases between them. The CDR3 is 15 residues long. In germline, CDR1 is MNHNY, CDR2 SVGAGI (reference sequence). The CDR3: CASSYPRQGTDTQYF. In DNA, the CDR3 is TGTGCCAGCAGTTACCCTAGACAGGGCACAGATACGCAGTATTTT.

This chain joins TRBV7-3 and TRBJ2-2; tentative D call: TRBD1 (6 bases). From germline, CDR1 is SGHTA and CDR2 FQGTGA. The ends were cut back, 3 bases at V and 7 bases at J, with 12 bases in the middle. CDR3 length: 14 amino acids. The CDR3 here is CASSFNRVGGELFF. Here the CDR3 DNA reads TGTGCCAGCAGCTTTAACAGGGTTGGCGGGGAGCTGTTTTTT.

This chain links TRBV29-1 with TRBJ1-1; a possible D gene is TRBD1 (5 bases). CDR3 length: 13 residues. V lost 4 bases and J lost 1, with 10 bases in between. From germline, CDR1 is SQVTM and CDR2 ANQGSEA. In DNA form, the CDR3 reads TGCAGCGTTGCGACCGGGGGGAACACTGAAGCTTTCTTT. Translation gives CSVATGGNTEAFF.

This clone has just one count. The chain recombines TRBV6-4 with TRBJ1-1, with a possible D match to TRBD1 (6 bases). CDR1 and CDR2 (germline): MRHNA, SNTAGT. The ends were cut back, 5 bases at V and 1 base at J, with 14 bases in the middle. The CDR3 contains 15 residues. CDR3 sequence (DNA): TGTGCCAGCAGTAGTACTTCGACAGGGAACACTGAAGCTTTCTTT. This translates into CASSSTSTGNTEAFF.

The V and J genes are TRBV7-9 and TRBJ1-3; 9 nucleotides agree with TRBD1. Germline V gene sequence: CDR1 SEHNR, CDR2 FQNEAQ (reference sequence). Trimming took 1 base from V and 3 from J; bases not matched to a gene: 4. The CDR3 contains 16 residues. The CDR3 nucleotides are TGTGCCAGCAGCTTAGGTCGGGACAGGGATGGAAACACCATATATTTT. Encoded protein: CASSLGRDRDGNTIYF.

This clone was seen a handful of times. The chain carries TRBV4-1 and TRBJ2-2; 9 bases map to TRBD1. The CDR3 consists of 16 residues. Germline-derived CDR1 and CDR2 are MGHRA and YSYEKL. J was trimmed by 5 bases and V by 6 bases; bases with no gene match: 10. CDR3 amino acids: CASRNPGQGRTGELFF. Written as DNA, the CDR3 is TGCGCCAGCAGAAACCCGGGACAGGGCCGTACCGGGGAGCTGTTTTTT.

The J gene is TRBJ1-1, the V gene TRBV19, with D maybe TRBD1 (5 bases). Between the trimmed V and J ends, which lost 5 bases and 1 base, there was a span of 11 bases. The CDR3 consists of 14 residues. CDR1 and CDR2 from the germline V gene are LNHDA and SQIVND (reference sequence). In DNA form, the CDR3 reads TGTGCCAGTAGTGCCGACAGAAAGAACACTGAAGCTTTCTTT. As protein: CASSADRKNTEAFF.

The J gene is TRBJ2-5, the V gene TRBV2; 11 nucleotides match TRBD2. Unmatched junction bases numbered 2, after V lost 4 bases and J lost 1 base. Germline assignment: CDR1 SNHLY and CDR2 FYNNEI. CDR3 size: 15 residues. The CDR3 loop reads CASSALAGGQETQYF. For the CDR3, the DNA is TGTGCCAGCAGTGCCCTAGCGGGGGGCCAAGAGACCCAGTACTTC.

As concerns this clone: One end of the junction does not line up with germline, which may come from a read error. J is TRBJ2-1 and V is TRBV7-7; the D gene is possibly TRBD1 (5 bases). Germline V gene lookup returns CDR1 SSHAT and CDR2 FNYEAQ (reference sequence). This CDR3 has 14 amino acids. The CDR3 sequence: CASSLEVGADEQFF. Here the CDR3 DNA reads TGTGCTAGCAGCTTAGAAGTTGGGGCGGATGAGCAGTTCTTC.

This sequence joins TRBV5-6 and TRBJ2-3; 8 positions agree with TRBD2. V dropped 0 bases and J dropped 4; count of bases not matched to a gene: 7. CDR3 length equals 16 residues. CDR1 and CDR2 (germline): SGHDT, YYEEEE. The CDR3 DNA follows: TGTGCCAGCAGCTTGGTGAGGACTAGCTTCGCAGATACGCAGTATTTT. Its protein product is CASSLVRTSFADTQYF.

The CDR3 spells CSAVQGNTEAFF. The CDR3 DNA reads as TGCAGCGCCGTACAGGGGAACACTGAAGCTTTCTTT. The chain is built from TRBV29-1 and TRBJ1-1; possibly TRBD1 for D (6 bases). Germline assignment: CDR1 SQVTM and CDR2 ANQGSEA. CDR3 length: 12 amino acids. V was cut by 7 bases and J by 1 base, with 10 bases left in between.

This chain links TRBV7-3 with TRBJ2-2; no clear D. The ends were cut back, 0 bases at V and 7 bases at J, with 15 bases in the middle. The CDR3 runs 16 residues. Per the germline V gene, CDR1 is SGHTA and CDR2 is FQGTGA. The CDR3 nucleotides are TGTGCCAGCAGCTTAACCCCGGCCACGGCAGGCGGGGAGCTGTTTTTT. Protein sequence: CASSLTPATAGGELFF.

The chain's CDR3 is CATSRDQLIYNEQFF. The CDR3 DNA sequence: TGTGCCACCAGCAGAGATCAACTAATTTACAATGAGCAGTTCTTC. V and J are TRBV15 and TRBJ2-1; no definite D call. Trimming removed 0 bases at V and 4 bases at J, with 10 bases between. CDR3 length: 15 amino acids. Germline loops: CDR1 LNHNV, CDR2 YYDKDF (reference sequence).